The 6 T cell receptor beta chains below come from one sample, sequenced in a study of identical twins (dated by TCRdb to 2016 to 2017). The library was made by 5' RACE. Sequencing was performed on an Illumina HiSeq 2000. TCRdb reprocessed the public reads (quality trimming at Q25 with fastp, clone calling with MiXCR) and kept in-frame beta chains. Each record represents a unique CDR3 protein, reported with the most common genes and DNA among its rows. The sample table records a few hundred thousand distinct CDR3 sequences; 24% of these occur just once. In total, the top ten clones hold 2.5% to 3.5% of the sample. The same sample was also studied in work on T cells expressing NK-cell markers.

Sequenced material: CD4+ T cells sorted from blood. Receptors originate from a woman younger than 35 in good health.

The chain joins TRBV6-4 to TRBJ2-1; 9 nucleotides match TRBD1. Germline V gives CDR1 MRHNA, CDR2 SNTAGT. CDR3 length equals 15 residues. The V segment lost 6 bases and the J segment 5 bases; nucleotides outside the gene matches: 8. The DNA of the CDR3 is TGTGCCAGCAGAGGTCCCGGGACAGGGAACAATGAGCAGTTCTTC. It codes for CASRGPGTGNNEQFF.

Only a few counts were recorded for this clonotype. This sequence joins TRBV9 and TRBJ2-1; 7 nucleotides agree with TRBD2. Germline V lookup: CDR1 SGDLS, CDR2 YYNGEE. The trim removed 1 base at V and 4 bases at J, leaving 5 bases unmatched. The CDR3 loop spans 15 amino acids. The CDR3 coding sequence is TGTGCCAGCAGCGTAACGCCTAGCGGTTACAATGAGCAGTTCTTC. Translating gives CASSVTPSGYNEQFF.

The rearrangement links TRBV19 to TRBJ1-1; TRBD1 agrees at 9 bases. The CDR3 contains 14 residues. CDR1 is LNHDA, CDR2 SQIVND, per germline (reference sequence). Trimming at V came to 7 bases and at J to 5 bases, leaving 8 bases not matched to a gene. CDR3: CASNQQGALTEAFF. Written as DNA, the CDR3 is TGTGCCAGTAACCAACAGGGGGCCCTGACTGAAGCTTTCTTT.

This clonotype was picked up a small number of times. The CDR3 loop is CASSSTGGNNEQFF. DNA of the CDR3: TGTGCCAGCAGCTCGACAGGGGGGAACAATGAGCAGTTCTTC. The V gene is TRBV6-2 or TRBV6-3, the J gene TRBJ2-1, with 9 bases lining up with TRBD1. The CDR3 extends over 14 amino acids. V shed 6 bases and J 5 bases; nucleotides not matched to a gene: 5. Germline V CDR1 and CDR2: MNHEY, SVGEGT.

The chain is built from TRBV20-1 and TRBJ2-1; TRBD2 matches at 10 bases. The CDR3 totals 15 residues. Germline V lookup: CDR1 DFQATT, CDR2 SNEGSKA (reference sequence). Trimming took 5 bases from V and 7 from J; bases not matched to a gene: 11. The DNA for the CDR3 is TGCAGTGCTGGAATAGCGGGAGGTGGGGCAAATGAGCAGTTCTTC. It specifies CSAGIAGGGANEQFF.

This chain connects TRBV5-1 to TRBJ2-7, with TRBD1 matching 7 bases. The germline gives CDR1 SGHRS, CDR2 YFSETQ. With V trimmed by 1 base and J by 6 bases, 10 bases remained unmatched. This CDR3 region has 15 residues. Here the CDR3 reads CASSLYTQGYGEQYF. Written as DNA, the CDR3 is TGCGCCAGCAGCTTGTATACACAGGGGTACGGCGAGCAGTACTTC.